Shown below are 8 T cell receptor beta chains from a single sample sequenced in a study of CD8+CD57+ T cells in acquired aplastic anemia (dated 2018 in TCRdb). Sequencing instrument: Illumina HiSeq 2000. Genomic DNA was used as template for profiling of TCR beta VDJ combinations and CDR3 sequences. In TCRdb, the public reads were trimmed at Q25 with fastp and aligned with MiXCR, with productive beta chains retained. Under each unique CDR3 protein, matching rows form one entry showing the most common genes and DNA. This sample is represented by 260,000 or so distinct CDR3 sequences; around 45% of them were singletons. The ten top clones hold approximately 7.8% of the sample. Patients chosen for sequencing had shown expansion of CD8+CD57+ cells by flow cytometry. The sequenced sample was sorted CD4+, CD8+, or CD8+CD57+ T cells (not recorded which) from PBMCs. The receptors here all came from a human donor with aplastic anemia.

On this clonotype itself: A read error may be the cause here, since a much bigger clone is one base away. The gene calls are TRBV6-1 and TRBJ1-1; unclear D gene. Per germline, CDR1 MNHNS and CDR2 SASEGT. CDR3 size: 12 residues. CDR3 region: CASSYSVREALF. DNA of the CDR3: TGTGCCAGCAGTTACTCAGTGAGGGAGGCTCTCTTT.

With regard to this clonotype: The CDR3 ends on some other residue instead of the conserved phenylalanine or tryptophan, so this is likely a read error. The J gene is TRBJ2-3, the V gene TRBV4-1, with D perhaps matching TRBD2 (6 bases). Trimming took 4 bases from V and 5 from J, leaving 22 bases between them. The CDR3 totals 17 residues. Germline V lookup: CDR1 MGHRA, CDR2 YSYEKL. The CDR3 nucleotides read TGCGCCAGCAGCCTAATTAGCTCGGGGGTGGAAGAAGATACGCAGTATTCT. Amino acid sequence: CASSLISSGVEEDTQYS.

This clonotype showed up many times. CDR3 sequence reads: CASREGQGESDTQYF. The CDR3 nucleotides read TGTGCCAGCAGGGAGGGACAGGGTGAATCAGATACGCAGTATTTT. The chain uses TRBV6-1 and TRBJ2-3; 9 bases map to TRBD1. The germline V gene encodes CDR1 MNHNS and CDR2 SASEGT. The CDR3 length is 15 residues. V dropped 6 bases and J dropped 4; count of bases not matched to a gene: 8.

CDR3 protein: CASGRGGGANVLTF. The CDR3 DNA sequence: TGTGCCAGCGGGCGGGGCGGTGGGGCCAACGTCCTGACTTTC. The rearrangement uses TRBV2 and TRBJ2-6, with D perhaps TRBD2 (6 bases). Trimming took 8 bases from V and 3 from J, leaving 11 bases between them. The CDR3 has 14 residues. Germline CDR1 reads SNHLY; CDR2 reads FYNNEI.

This clonotype appeared many times. The chain links TRBV9 to TRBJ1-2; D is uncertain. V lost 3 bases to trimming and J lost 6 bases, with 6 bases between them. The CDR3 consists of 11 residues. Looked up from germline, CDR1 is SGDLS and CDR2 is YYNGEE. The CDR3 sequence: CASSGYHGYTF. In DNA, the CDR3 is TGTGCCAGCAGCGGCTACCATGGCTACACCTTC.

The chain links TRBV13 to TRBJ2-3; D is perhaps TRBD2 (6 bases). The CDR3 extends over 15 amino acids. Trimming removed 5 bases at V and 2 bases at J, with 14 bases between. Germline CDR1 is PRHDT and CDR2 is FYEKMQ (reference sequence). DNA for the CDR3: TGTGCCAGCAGCCTTAGCGGCCTCCTCACAGATACGCAGTATTTT. Translating it yields CASSLSGLLTDTQYF.

V usage is TRBV11-3 and J usage is TRBJ2-3, with D tentatively TRBD1 (5 bases). Germline assignment: CDR1 SGHNT and CDR2 YENEEA. V lost 5 bases and J 7 bases, leaving 10 bases between the germline ends. The CDR3 has 12 residues. The CDR3 spells CASSLRVNTQYF. Here the CDR3 DNA reads TGTGCCAGCAGCCTCAGGGTAAATACGCAGTATTTT.

The V gene is TRBV20-1, the J gene TRBJ2-7; D unclear. The ends were cut back, 3 bases at V and 0 bases at J, with 6 bases in the middle. The CDR3 runs 12 residues. Per germline, CDR1 DFQATT and CDR2 SNEGSKA (reference sequence). The CDR3 here is CSASEDSYEQYF. The CDR3 DNA is TGCAGTGCTAGTGAGGACTCCTACGAGCAGTACTTC.